This is a list of T cell receptor beta chains from one sample in a study of radiotherapy plus CTLA-4 blockade in lung cancer. TCRdb keeps only in-frame clones here, not all; method: immunoSEQ multiplex PCR. The sample includes roughly 100,000 clones, roughly 84% of them seen just once. Sequenced material: peripheral blood, taken from a patient treated with radiotherapy plus ipilimumab. All receptors derive from a human donor with non-small cell lung cancer that progressed on radiotherapy plus ipilimumab. Some clones in this sample may be carry-over from other donors' samples. Both conserved end residues are part of each CDR3. The D gene is left open where the match is weak. Some rows have no size entry. The others give once, few or many, or a class for an expanded clone.

clone size: .
V gene: TRBV27
J gene: TRBJ2-7
D gene: TRBD1
CDR3 protein: CASSPGRTGRQYF

clone size: once
V gene: TRBV27
J gene: TRBJ2-7
D gene: .
CDR3 protein: CASSFQRVSHEQYF

clone size: .
V gene: TRBV5-6
J gene: TRBJ1-2
D gene: .
CDR3 protein: CASSDQGYYGYTF

clone size: .
V gene: TRBV6-5
J gene: TRBJ2-7
D gene: TRBD1
CDR3 protein: CASSYHLGQAIGEQYF

clone size: .
V gene: TRBV5-4
J gene: TRBJ2-3
D gene: TRBD1
CDR3 protein: CASSSPGQGTDTQYF

clone size: .
V gene: TRBV30
J gene: TRBJ1-6
D gene: .
CDR3 protein: CAWSVLGGAPLHF

clone size: once
V gene: TRBV14
J gene: TRBJ2-1
D gene: .
CDR3 protein: CASSQWRGHNEQFF

clone size: .
V gene: TRBV7-2
J gene: TRBJ1-6
D gene: TRBD1
CDR3 protein: CASSDRGRISPLHF

clone size: .
V gene: TRBV28
J gene: .
D gene: TRBD1
CDR3 protein: CASSRPGGYEQYF

clone size: .
V gene: TRBV6-5
J gene: TRBJ2-1
D gene: .
CDR3 protein: CASSRGASYNEQFF

clone size: few
V gene: TRBV10-3
J gene: TRBJ1-2
D gene: TRBD1
CDR3 protein: CATQGQGRYGYTF

clone size: .
V gene: TRBV5-4
J gene: TRBJ1-2
D gene: .
CDR3 protein: CASSFSEVRGYTF

clone size: .
V gene: TRBV18
J gene: TRBJ1-1
D gene: .
CDR3 protein: CASSPWGTVTTNTEAFF

clone size: .
V gene: TRBV7-2
J gene: TRBJ2-5
D gene: .
CDR3 protein: CASSRPRETQYF

clone size: .
V gene: TRBV7-2
J gene: TRBJ2-1
D gene: .
CDR3 protein: CASSYSFTNEQFF

clone size: .
V gene: TRBV2
J gene: TRBJ1-4
D gene: .
CDR3 protein: CASSSLWTNEKLFF

clone size: .
V gene: TRBV7-3
J gene: TRBJ1-3
D gene: .
CDR3 protein: CASSLNYRDTIYF

clone size: .
V gene: TRBV5-4
J gene: TRBJ1-2
D gene: .
CDR3 protein: CASSPPDSNYGYTF

clone size: many
V gene: TRBV7-9
J gene: TRBJ1-2
D gene: .
CDR3 protein: CASSLAIRSGKGMIGYTF

clone size: .
V gene: TRBV18
J gene: TRBJ2-7
D gene: .
CDR3 protein: CASSPLKLRGGYSYEQYF

clone size: .
V gene: TRBV12-5
J gene: TRBJ1-5
D gene: TRBD1
CDR3 protein: CASGLDLRGLSNQPQHF

clone size: .
V gene: TRBV5-1
J gene: TRBJ1-1
D gene: .
CDR3 protein: CASSSRGMNTEAFF

clone size: .
V gene: TRBV7-2
J gene: TRBJ2-3
D gene: TRBD2
CDR3 protein: CASSQGTSRSDTQYF

clone size: .
V gene: TRBV27
J gene: TRBJ2-2
D gene: .
CDR3 protein: CASTPQTNPNTGELFF

clone size: .
V gene: TRBV19
J gene: TRBJ1-6
D gene: .
CDR3 protein: CACRDRPGAPLHF

clone size: .
V gene: TRBV15
J gene: TRBJ1-2
D gene: .
CDR3 protein: CATSRDLQGDGYTF

clone size: few
V gene: TRBV2
J gene: TRBJ2-3
D gene: .
CDR3 protein: CASSERGASTDTQYF

clone size: .
V gene: TRBV5-6
J gene: TRBJ1-1
D gene: .
CDR3 protein: CASSLGPRAFF

clone size: .
V gene: TRBV6-5
J gene: TRBJ1-1
D gene: .
CDR3 protein: CASSTAGTPLEGAFF

clone size: .
V gene: TRBV4-3
J gene: TRBJ2-7
D gene: TRBD1
CDR3 protein: CASSQAGWGTGVNEQYF

clone size: .
V gene: TRBV28
J gene: TRBJ1-2
D gene: TRBD1
CDR3 protein: CASSLSQGAYGYTF

clone size: .
V gene: TRBV2
J gene: TRBJ1-1
D gene: .
CDR3 protein: CASSGASIRGLAFF

clone size: .
V gene: TRBV28
J gene: TRBJ1-2
D gene: .
CDR3 protein: CAVALYGYTF

clone size: .
V gene: TRBV9
J gene: TRBJ2-3
D gene: .
CDR3 protein: CASSAHLRGEGTDTQYF

clone size: .
V gene: TRBV6-1
J gene: TRBJ2-3
D gene: TRBD2
CDR3 protein: CASSERSLGWASGGSTDTQYF

clone size: .
V gene: TRBV15
J gene: .
D gene: .
CDR3 protein: CATSREGSIYEQYF

clone size: .
V gene: TRBV5-4
J gene: TRBJ2-5
D gene: .
CDR3 protein: CASSPRQYQETQYF

clone size: .
V gene: TRBV23-1
J gene: TRBJ2-5
D gene: .
CDR3 protein: CASSQSPGPKAQETQYF

clone size: .
V gene: TRBV7-9
J gene: TRBJ2-7
D gene: TRBD1
CDR3 protein: CASSLWGDRGSSYEQYF

clone size: .
V gene: TRBV7-2
J gene: TRBJ1-5
D gene: .
CDR3 protein: CASSQGQNQPQHF

clone size: .
V gene: TRBV7-2
J gene: TRBJ2-1
D gene: TRBD2
CDR3 protein: CASSPRTSPYYNEQFF

clone size: .
V gene: TRBV5-1
J gene: TRBJ1-4
D gene: .
CDR3 protein: CASSLEQGREKLFF

clone size: .
V gene: TRBV10-2
J gene: TRBJ2-3
D gene: TRBD1
CDR3 protein: CASRQGSDTQYF

clone size: .
V gene: TRBV7-2
J gene: TRBJ2-7
D gene: .
CDR3 protein: CASSLALLARAVILNGEQYF

clone size: once
V gene: TRBV10-3
J gene: TRBJ1-4
D gene: TRBD1
CDR3 protein: CATGTVGGDEKLFF

clone size: .
V gene: TRBV27
J gene: TRBJ1-5
D gene: .
CDR3 protein: CASSIQGNNQPQHF

clone size: .
V gene: TRBV4-2
J gene: TRBJ2-1
D gene: TRBD2
CDR3 protein: CASSQDGQRGGRDNEQFF

clone size: .
V gene: TRBV5-4
J gene: TRBJ1-6
D gene: TRBD1
CDR3 protein: CASSLRTGDHSPLHF

clone size: .
V gene: TRBV7-2
J gene: TRBJ1-6
D gene: .
CDR3 protein: CASRPTPRQPDNSPLHF

clone size: .
V gene: TRBV10-3
J gene: TRBJ2-7
D gene: TRBD1
CDR3 protein: CAISEFTGTGSYEQYF

clone size: .
V gene: TRBV5-4
J gene: TRBJ2-1
D gene: TRBD2
CDR3 protein: CASREGLAGVTYNEQFF

clone size: .
V gene: TRBV4-1
J gene: TRBJ1-2
D gene: .
CDR3 protein: CASSQGGGKVLNYGYTF

clone size: .
V gene: TRBV7-6
J gene: TRBJ1-6
D gene: .
CDR3 protein: CASSLGGYYSPLHF